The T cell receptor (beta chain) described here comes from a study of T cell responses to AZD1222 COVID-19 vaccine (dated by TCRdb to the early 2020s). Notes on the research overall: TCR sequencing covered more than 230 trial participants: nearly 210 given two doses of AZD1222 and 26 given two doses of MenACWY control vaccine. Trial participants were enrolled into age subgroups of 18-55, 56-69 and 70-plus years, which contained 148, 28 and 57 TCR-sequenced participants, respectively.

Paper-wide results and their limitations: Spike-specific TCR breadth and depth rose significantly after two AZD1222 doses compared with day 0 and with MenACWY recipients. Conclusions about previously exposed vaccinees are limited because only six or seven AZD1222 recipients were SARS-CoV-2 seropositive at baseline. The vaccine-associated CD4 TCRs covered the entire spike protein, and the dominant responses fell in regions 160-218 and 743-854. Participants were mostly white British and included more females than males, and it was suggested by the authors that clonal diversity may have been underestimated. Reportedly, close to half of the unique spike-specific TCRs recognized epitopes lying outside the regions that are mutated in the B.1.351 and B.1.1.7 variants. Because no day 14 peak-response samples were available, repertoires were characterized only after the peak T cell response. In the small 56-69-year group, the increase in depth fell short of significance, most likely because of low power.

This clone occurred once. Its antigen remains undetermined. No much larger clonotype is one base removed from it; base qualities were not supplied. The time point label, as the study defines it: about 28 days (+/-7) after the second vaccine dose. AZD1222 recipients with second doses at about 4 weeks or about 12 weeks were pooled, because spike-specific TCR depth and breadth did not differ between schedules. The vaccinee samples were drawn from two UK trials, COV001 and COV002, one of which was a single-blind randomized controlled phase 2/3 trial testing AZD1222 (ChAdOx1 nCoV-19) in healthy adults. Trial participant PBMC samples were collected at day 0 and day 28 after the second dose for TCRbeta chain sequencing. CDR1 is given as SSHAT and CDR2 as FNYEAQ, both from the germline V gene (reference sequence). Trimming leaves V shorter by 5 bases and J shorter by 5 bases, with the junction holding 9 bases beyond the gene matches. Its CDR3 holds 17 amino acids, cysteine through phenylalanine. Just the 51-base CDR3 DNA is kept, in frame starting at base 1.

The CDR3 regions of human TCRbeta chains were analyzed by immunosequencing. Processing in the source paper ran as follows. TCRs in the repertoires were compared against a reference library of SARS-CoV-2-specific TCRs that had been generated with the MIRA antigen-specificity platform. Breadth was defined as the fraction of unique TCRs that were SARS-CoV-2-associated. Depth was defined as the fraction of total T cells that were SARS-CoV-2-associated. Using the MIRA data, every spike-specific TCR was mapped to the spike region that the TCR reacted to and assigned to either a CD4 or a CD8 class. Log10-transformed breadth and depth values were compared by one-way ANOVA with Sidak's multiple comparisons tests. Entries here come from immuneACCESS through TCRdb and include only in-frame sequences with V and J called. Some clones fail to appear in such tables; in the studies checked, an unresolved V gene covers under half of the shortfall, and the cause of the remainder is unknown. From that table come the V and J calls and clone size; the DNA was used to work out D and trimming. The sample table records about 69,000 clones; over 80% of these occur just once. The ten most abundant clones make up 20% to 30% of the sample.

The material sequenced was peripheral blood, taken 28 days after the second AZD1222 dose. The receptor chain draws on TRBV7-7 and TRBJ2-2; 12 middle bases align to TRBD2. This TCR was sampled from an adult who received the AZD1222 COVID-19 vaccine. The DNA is TGTGCCAGCAGCATCCTAGCGGGAGGGCCGGGGACCGGGGAGCTGTTTTTT. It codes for CASSILAGGPGTGELFF.